This TCR beta chain was identified during a study of blood T cell repertoires in COVID-19. Per the germline V gene, CDR1 is SQVTM and CDR2 is ANQGSEA. V lost 4 bases to trimming and J lost 2 bases, with 12 bases between them. The CDR3 runs to 13 residues. Assay: immunoSEQ multiplex PCR; the TCRdb copy retains only in-frame clones and omits some. The profile shows fewer than 400,000 clones, over 70% of them singletons. V gene TRBV29-1 combines with J gene TRBJ2-7; no clear D. Sequencing was carried out using peripheral blood. The source is a man between 25 and 39 years old with active or convalescent COVID-19. For the CDR3, the DNA is TGCAGCGTTGCGGTTTTCCCCACCTACGAGCAGTACTTC. As protein: CSVAVFPTYEQYF.